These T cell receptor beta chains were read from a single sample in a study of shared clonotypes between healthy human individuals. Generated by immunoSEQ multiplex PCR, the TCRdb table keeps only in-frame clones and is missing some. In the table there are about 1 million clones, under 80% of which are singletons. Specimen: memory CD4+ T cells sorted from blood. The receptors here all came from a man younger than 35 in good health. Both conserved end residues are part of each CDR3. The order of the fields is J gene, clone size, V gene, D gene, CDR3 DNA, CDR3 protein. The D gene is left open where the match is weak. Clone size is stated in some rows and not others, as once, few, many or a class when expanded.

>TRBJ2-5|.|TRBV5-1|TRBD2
TGCGCCAGCAGCACCGGGACTAGCGGGGGGTACATTGAGACCCAGTACTTC
CASSTGTSGGYIETQYF
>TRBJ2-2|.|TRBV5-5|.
TGTGCCAGCAGCTTGGAGGCGTCGAGACCCACCGGGGAGCTGTTTTTT
CASSLEASRPTGELFF
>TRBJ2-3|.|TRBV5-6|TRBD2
TGTGCCAGCAGCTTGGAGGCTAGCGGGAGGGCCACAGATACGCAGTATTTT
CASSLEASGRATDTQYF
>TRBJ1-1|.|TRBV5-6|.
TGTGCCAGCAGCTGGACGGTGAACACTGAAGCTTTCTTT
CASSWTVNTEAFF
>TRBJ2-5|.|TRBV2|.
TGTGCCAGCAGTGAAGCGCGGGGGACCCAGTACTTC
CASSEARGTQYF
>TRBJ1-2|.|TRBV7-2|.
TGTGCCAGCGCAAAGGGCTTCTATGGCTACACCTTC
CASAKGFYGYTF
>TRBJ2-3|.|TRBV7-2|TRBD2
TGTGCCAGCAGCTTAAAAGCGGGAGTAACCGATACGCAGTATTTT
CASSLKAGVTDTQYF
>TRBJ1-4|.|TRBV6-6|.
TGTGCCAGCAGTTACCTCTCTAATGAAAAACTGTTTTTT
CASSYLSNEKLFF
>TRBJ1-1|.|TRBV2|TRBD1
TGTGCCAGCAGTGAGACAGGGCGGAACACTGAAGCTTTCTTT
CASSETGRNTEAFF
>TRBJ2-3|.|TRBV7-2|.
TGTGCCAGCAGCTCTTTAGGAAAAACAGATACGCAGTATTTT
CASSSLGKTDTQYF
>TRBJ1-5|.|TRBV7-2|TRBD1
TGTGCCAGCAGTCTCGTTGGGACAGGCAATCAGCCCCAGCATTTT
CASSLVGTGNQPQHF
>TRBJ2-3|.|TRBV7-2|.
TGTGCCAGCAGCTTAGCGGGAGCTAAAACAGATACGCAGTATTTT
CASSLAGAKTDTQYF
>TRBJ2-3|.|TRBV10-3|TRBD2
TGTGCCATCAGAACCGGACTAGCGGCTAGCACAGATACGCAGTATTTT
CAIRTGLAASTDTQYF
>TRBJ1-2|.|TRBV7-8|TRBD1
TGTGCCAGCAGCAGAAGACGGGACAGCTATGGCTACACCTTC
CASSRRRDSYGYTF
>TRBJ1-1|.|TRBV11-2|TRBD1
TGTGTCAGCAGTCCTCTACAGGGGACTGAAGCTTTCTTT
CVSSPLQGTEAFF
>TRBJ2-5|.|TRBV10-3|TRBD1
TGTGCCATCAGCGAGGATCCAGACAGGGCACAGTACTTC
CAISEDPDRAQYF
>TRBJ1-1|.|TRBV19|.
TGTGCCAGTAGGCCGGTGGGGGCAAGGGGTGAAGCTTTCTTT
CASRPVGARGEAFF
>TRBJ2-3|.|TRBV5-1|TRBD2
TGCGCCAGCAGCGCTAGCGGGTCTAGCACAGATACGCAGTATTTT
CASSASGSSTDTQYF
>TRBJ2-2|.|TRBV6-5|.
TGTGCCAGCAGTTACTTCGGCACCGGGGAGCTGTTTTTT
CASSYFGTGELFF
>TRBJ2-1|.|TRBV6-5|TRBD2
TGTGCCAGCACCCTTCTAGCGGGGGGCATCAATGAGCAGTTCTTC
CASTLLAGGINEQFF
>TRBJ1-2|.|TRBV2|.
TGTGCCAGCAGCGACAGACAGAGTCCTAACTATGGCTACACCTTC
CASSDRQSPNYGYTF
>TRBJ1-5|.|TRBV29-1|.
TGCAGCGTTGTTTTGGCAGGCCAGGATCAGCCCCAGCATTTT
CSVVLAGQDQPQHF
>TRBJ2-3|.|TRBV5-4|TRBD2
TGTGCCAGCAGGTTCGCGGGGGAAAGTGCGGGTACGCAGTATTTT
CASRFAGESAGTQYF
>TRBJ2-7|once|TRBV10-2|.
TGCGCCAGCAGTGAGTCTAGAGTAGCATCCGAGCAGTACTTC
CASSESRVASEQYF
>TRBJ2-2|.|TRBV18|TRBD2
TGTGCCAGCTCACCACCGAGGGCTAGCGGGACCACCGGGGAGCTGTTTTTT
CASSPPRASGTTGELFF
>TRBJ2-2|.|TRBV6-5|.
TGTGCCAGCAGGGCGGACCAGAGTACCGGGGAGCTGTTTTTT
CASRADQSTGELFF
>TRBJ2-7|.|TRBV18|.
TGTGCCAGCTCACCTAGATCCTTGGGGGGTTGGAACGAGCAGTACTTC
CASSPRSLGGWNEQYF
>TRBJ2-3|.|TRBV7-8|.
TGTGCCAGCAGCTTTGGCGGGTCTAGCACAGATACGCAGTATTTT
CASSFGGSSTDTQYF
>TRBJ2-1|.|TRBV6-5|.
TGTGCCAGCAGCCCCGGGGGAAACTCCTACAATGAGCAGTTCTTC
CASSPGGNSYNEQFF
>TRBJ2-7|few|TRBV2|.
TGTGCCAGCAGAGCCGGGGAAAAAGGCCACGAGCAGTACTTC
CASRAGEKGHEQYF
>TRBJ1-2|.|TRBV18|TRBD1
TGTGCCAGCTCAACCTGGACAGGCCCTCCCCCTTATGGCTACACCTTC
CASSTWTGPPPYGYTF
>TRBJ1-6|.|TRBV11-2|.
TGTGCCAGCAGCCCCACCGGGACAAAAAATTCACCCCTCCACTTT
CASSPTGTKNSPLHF
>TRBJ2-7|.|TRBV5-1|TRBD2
TGCGCCAGCAGCGGCAGCGGGGACTCCTACGAGCAGTACTTC
CASSGSGDSYEQYF
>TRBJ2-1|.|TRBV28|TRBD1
TGTGCCAGCAGTCGGAGCCAAACAGGGGTGCAGTTCTTC
CASSRSQTGVQFF
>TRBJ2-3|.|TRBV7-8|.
TGTGCCAGCAGCTTAAGCTTCTACTCAGATACGCAGTATTTT
CASSLSFYSDTQYF
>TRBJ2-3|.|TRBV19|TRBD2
TGTGCCAGTAGGCCCGGCGGGGGGGTAGATACGCAGTATTTT
CASRPGGGVDTQYF
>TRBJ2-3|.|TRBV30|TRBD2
TGTGCCTGGAGTCCGTCTCGGATACCGGGACTAGCATCTGATACGCAGTATTTT
CAWSPSRIPGLASDTQYF
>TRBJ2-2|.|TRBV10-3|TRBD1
TGTGCCATCAGTTATTCCGGGACAGGGATTTACGGGGAGCTGTTTTTT
CAISYSGTGIYGELFF
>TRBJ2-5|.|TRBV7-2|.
TGTGCCAGCAGCTTAGGTTCCTCCCAGGGGACCCAGTACTTC
CASSLGSSQGTQYF
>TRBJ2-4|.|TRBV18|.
TGTGCCAGCTCACCACCGCAAAGCCCGGGAAACATTCAGTACTTC
CASSPPQSPGNIQYF
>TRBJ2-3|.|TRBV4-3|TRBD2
TGCGCCAGCAGCCAAGAGAGATTCTGGCGGGAGCCGACGAGCGAAGCACAGATACGCAGCTTTTTT
CASSQERFWREPTSEAQIRSFF
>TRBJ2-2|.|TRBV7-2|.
TGTGCCAGCAGCCGACCGGGGACCGGGGAGCTGTTTTTT
CASSRPGTGELFF
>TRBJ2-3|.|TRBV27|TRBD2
TGTGCCAGCAGTTGGGGGGGGAGCACAGATACGCAGTATTTT
CASSWGGSTDTQYF
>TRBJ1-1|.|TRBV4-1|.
TGCGCCAGCAGCGAAACCGCGGTTCCTGAAGCTTTCTTT
CASSETAVPEAFF
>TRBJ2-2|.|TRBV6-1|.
TGTGCCAGCAGAGGTACGGGCCGGACCGGGGAGCTGTTTTTT
CASRGTGRTGELFF
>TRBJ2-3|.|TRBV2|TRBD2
TGTGCCAGCAGCCGGACTAGCGGGAGAGGGGGCACAGATACGCAGTATTTT
CASSRTSGRGGTDTQYF
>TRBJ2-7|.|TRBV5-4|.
TGTGCCAGCAGCTTGGTTGGCCAGGGCAGTGACGAGCAGTACTTC
CASSLVGQGSDEQYF
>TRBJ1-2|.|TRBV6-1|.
TGTGCCAGCAGTGAAGGAAACGCTAACTATGGCTACACCTTC
CASSEGNANYGYTF
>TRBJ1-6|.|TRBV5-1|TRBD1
TGCGCCAGCAGCTCGGACAGGGTGAGTTCACCCCTCCACTTT
CASSSDRVSSPLHF
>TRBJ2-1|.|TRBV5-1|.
TGCGCCAGCAGCTTAATATCGGATGGCAGGGGCTACAATGAGCAGTTCTTC
CASSLISDGRGYNEQFF
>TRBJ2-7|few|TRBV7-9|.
TGTGCCAGCAGCCCTCCGGGATCCTCCTACGAGCAGTACTTC
CASSPPGSSYEQYF
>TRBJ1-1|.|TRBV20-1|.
TGCAGTGCTACCGGGACACCCCCTTTCTTT
CSATGTPPFF
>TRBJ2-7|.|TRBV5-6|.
TGTGCCAGCAGTGAAATGAGGGCGGTCCTCTACGAGCAGTACTTC
CASSEMRAVLYEQYF
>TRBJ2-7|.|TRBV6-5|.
TGTGCCAGCACCCGAGTTGGGTCCTACGAGCAGTACTTC
CASTRVGSYEQYF
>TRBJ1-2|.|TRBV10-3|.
TGTGCCATCAGTGAGTCAACAGGGTTTGGCTATGGCTACACCTTC
CAISESTGFGYGYTF
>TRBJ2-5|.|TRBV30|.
TGTGCCTGGAGTGTATCGGTGGGAGAGAAAGAGACCCAGTACTTC
CAWSVSVGEKETQYF
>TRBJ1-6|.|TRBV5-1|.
TGCGCCAGCAGCTTGGAGTTGGATAATTCACCCCTCCACTTT
CASSLELDNSPLHF
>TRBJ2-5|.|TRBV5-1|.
TGCGCCAGCAGCTCATTATTGAAAGAGACCCAGTACTTC
CASSSLLKETQYF
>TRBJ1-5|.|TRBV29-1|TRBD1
TGCAGCGTCGGGGACAGGGGGCATCAGCCCCAGCATTTT
CSVGDRGHQPQHF